This record concerns one T cell receptor (beta chain) sequence. Its target antigen remains unknown. Per-base qualities were not stored, and no clone one base away is much larger. RNA was extracted using the RNeasy kit, and roughly 0.45 to 1 microgram was reverse transcribed with random hexamers. The immunoSEQ multiplex PCR assay, covering 54 Vbeta and 13 Jbeta segments, was used to amplify TCR beta CDR3 regions. PCR amplification bias was corrected by using a synthetic template baseline for primer optimization and computational correction. In the original analysis: Reads were assigned to V, D and J genes according to IMGT and analyzed in immunoSEQ Analyzer, with only productive sequences retained. Clonality was calculated as one minus the Shannon entropy normalized by log2 of the number of productive unique sequences. Public and private clones were assessed among the 100 most prevalent clones of each patient and control. A clone was defined as Susac-specific if it was absent from the healthy and MS cohorts, from around 960 published viral clones and from other ImmuneACCESS disease sequences. The public reads were reanalyzed by TCRdb: fastp trimming at Q25, MiXCR alignment, in-frame beta chains only. Entries that share a CDR3 protein sequence are merged under the most common genes and DNA. The V and J calls reflect TCRdb's pipeline rather than the authors' work. This sample comprises under 200,000 distinct CDR3 sequences, roughly 90% of them detected only once. Clones ranked in the top ten supply about 0.09% of the sample.

V trim: 7 bases; J trim: 5 bases; unmatched bases: 9. The germline V gene (reference sequence) yields LNHDA for CDR1 and SQIVND for CDR2. The CDR3 spans 16 residues, from the cysteine through the phenylalanine. The sequence is cut down to CDR3 DNA, 48 bases in frame from base 1. High-throughput TCR beta sequencing profiled peripheral blood CD8+ and CD4+ T cells from healthy donors, Susac syndrome patients and multiple sclerosis patients. The Susac syndrome patients fulfilled recently defined diagnostic criteria for either definite or probable disease. CD8+ TEMRA cells were enriched by FACS, while bulk CD8+ and CD4+ T cells were purified by magnetic negative isolation. Blood was drawn into EDTA tubes, processed within 24 hours, and PBMCs were isolated by density gradient centrifugation. PBMCs intended for TCR sequencing were cryopreserved in liquid nitrogen and thawed later in a water bath at 37 degrees C. Purity of sorted or isolated CD4+, CD8+ and CD8+ TEMRA cells was at least 90%.

The data are from a study of CD8 T cells in Susac syndrome (dated by TCRdb to between 2018 and 2020). Context from the whole study: Among the Susac syndrome patients who were sequenced, clinically active disease was present in five or six and clinical remission was observed in under ten. Susac syndrome patients were therapy-naive, on corticosteroids (some also receiving IVIg), or on IVIg alone at blood withdrawal. The study used repertoire sequencing to test whether antigen drove CD8+ T cell activation and differentiation in Susac syndrome. General study outcomes and caveats: In the CD4+ T cell repertoire of Susac syndrome patients, clonal expansion was not detected. The TCR sequencing and HLA analysis was acknowledged to have included a relatively small number of individuals.

Sequenced sample: CD4+ T cells from PBMCs. This TCR was recovered from a human donor with Susac syndrome. The chain employs TRBV19 and TRBJ2-3, with 13 middle bases fitting TRBD2. Here the CDR3 is given as CASTNTRTSGGDTQYF. The DNA sequence reads TGTGCCAGTACTAATACCCGGACTAGCGGGGGAGATACGCAGTATTTT. The full variable domain, completed from the reference TRBV19 and TRBJ2-3 proteins outside the CDR3, reads DGGITQSPKYLFRKEGQNVTLSCEQNLNHDAMYWYRQDPGQGLRLIYYSQIVNDFQKGDIAEGYSVSREKKESFPLTVTSAQKNPTAFYLCASTNTRTSGGDTQYFGPGTRLTVL.